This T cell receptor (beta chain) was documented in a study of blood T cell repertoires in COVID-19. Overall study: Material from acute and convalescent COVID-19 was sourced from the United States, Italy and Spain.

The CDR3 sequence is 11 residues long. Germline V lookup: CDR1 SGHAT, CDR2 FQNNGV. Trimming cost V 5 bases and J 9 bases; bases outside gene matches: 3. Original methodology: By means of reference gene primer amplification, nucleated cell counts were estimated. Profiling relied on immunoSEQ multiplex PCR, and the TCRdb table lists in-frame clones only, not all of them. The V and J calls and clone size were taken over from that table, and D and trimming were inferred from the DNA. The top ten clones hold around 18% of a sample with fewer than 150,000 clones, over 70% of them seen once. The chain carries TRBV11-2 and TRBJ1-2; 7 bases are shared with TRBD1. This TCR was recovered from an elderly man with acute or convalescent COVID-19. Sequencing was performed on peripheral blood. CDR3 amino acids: CASSAGGSYTF. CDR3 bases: TGTGCCAGCAGCGCAGGGGGGAGCTACACCTTC.